Described below is a single T cell receptor (beta chain) sequence and its context. This specimen belongs to a study of shared clonotypes between healthy human individuals. Study background: Those who served as donors were two women and three men between the ages of 18 and 49.

This CDR3 is 15 amino acids long. Germline V gene sequence: CDR1 SGDLS, CDR2 YYNGEE. The ends lost 4 bases at V and 2 bases at J; junction bases unmatched: 8. Every immunoSEQ plate was one replicate of a subset's evenly spread DNA. The authors ran unsorted PBMC replicate PCRs on 250 to 300 ng DNA, around 33,000 T cell genomes. Profiled with immunoSEQ multiplex PCR; TCRdb holds only in-frame clones, not every one. The sample yields 550,000 to 600,000 clones, around 81% seen once. This TCR was recovered from a woman in her thirties or forties in good health. Some clones in this sample may be carry-over from other donors' samples. The sample taken for sequencing was PBMCs. This rearrangement joins TRBV9 to TRBJ2-7, with 8 bases lining up with TRBD2. CDR3 sequence (DNA): TGTGCCAGCAGCCCGAGGATAGCGGGACCCTACGAGCAGTACTTC. Amino acids: CASSPRIAGPYEQYF. The full variable domain, with the rest looked up from reference TRBV9 and TRBJ2-7, is DSGVTQTPKHLITATGQRVTLRCSPRSGDLSVYWYQQSLDQGLQFLIQYYNGEERAKGNILERFSAQQFPDLHSELNLSSLELGDSALYFCASSPRIAGPYEQYFGPGTRLTVT.